This passage covers 7 T cell receptor beta chains from one sample sequenced in a study of T cells in Graves' hyperthyroidism and ophthalmopathy. TCR beta CDR3 sequences were amplified from RNA transcripts. A first-round RT-PCR of the TCR CDR3 used the HTBI primer set. In TCRdb, the multiplex PCR reads were re-called with MiXCR into one record per CDR3 protein. The table shows some 490,000 distinct CDR3 sequences, with approximately 22% occurring only once. The sample taken for sequencing was blood. These receptors all come from a woman in her 70s with Graves' ophthalmopathy.

There are many counts of this clonotype. The chain couples TRBV28 to TRBJ1-2, with unresolved D. With 6 bases removed from V and 8 bases from J, the gap between germline ends came to 16 bases. The germline CDR1 and CDR2 sequences are MDHEN and SYDVKM. CDR3 length: 13 residues. In DNA form, the CDR3 reads TGTGCCAGCAGGAAAACAACCGGGAGAGGCTACACCTTC. Its protein product is CASRKTTGRGYTF.

Remarks on this clonotype: A much larger clone differs by one base, so this may be a read error. The rearrangement joins TRBV6-2 or TRBV6-3 to TRBJ1-1, with D unclear. This CDR3 region has 17 residues. CDR1 is MNHEY, CDR2 SVGEGT, per germline. V was pared by 2 bases and J by 6 bases, with 22 bases between. The CDR3 loop is CASSYPPAQPLNPEAFF. CDR3 in DNA: TGTGCCAGCAGTTACCCCCCGGCACAGCCCTTGAATCCTGAAGCTTTCTTT.

The sample holds a few counts of this clonotype. The genes are TRBV5-1 and TRBJ2-5; TRBD2 matches at 7 bases. Germline V gives CDR1 SGHRS, CDR2 YFSETQ. CDR3 size: 15 residues. Trimming took 0 bases from V and 1 from J; bases not matched to a gene: 3. The CDR3 sequence: CASSLGSGGQETQYF. The CDR3 DNA sequence: TGCGCCAGCAGCTTGGGTTCGGGAGGCCAAGAGACCCAGTACTTC.

V gene TRBV7-8 combines with J gene TRBJ2-1; D gene uncertain. Trimming stripped 1 base from V and 15 bases from J, with 10 bases between. The CDR3 runs to 11 residues. Germline V gene data show CDR1 as SGHVS and CDR2 as FQNEAQ. This chain's CDR3 is CASSLGGKRFF. The DNA of the CDR3 is TGTGCCAGCAGCTTAGGGGGTAAACGGTTCTTC. The full variable domain, completed using reference TRBV7-8 and TRBJ2-1, is GAGVSQSPRYKVAKRGQDVALRCDPISGHVSLFWYQQALGQGPEFLTYFQNEAQLDKSGLPSDRFFAERPEGSVSTLKIQRTQQEDSAVYLCASSLGGKRFFGPGTRLTVL.

The chain employs TRBV6-1 and TRBJ1-5; D uncertain. Germline V gene sequence: CDR1 MNHNS, CDR2 SASEGT. Deletions cut 7 bases from V and 0 bases from J, with 7 bases between. The CDR3 runs to 13 residues. Here the CDR3 DNA reads TGTGCCAGCACGAGGTATAGCAATCAGCCCCAGCATTTT. It translates to CASTRYSNQPQHF.

The sample holds a few counts of this clonotype. This chain connects TRBV6-1 to TRBJ2-5, with D possibly TRBD1 on 5 matching bases. The CDR3 contains 17 residues. V dropped 5 bases and J dropped 4 bases, with 23 bases sitting between them. The V gene's germline CDR1 is MNHNS and CDR2 SASEGT. As DNA, the CDR3 is TGTGCCAGCAGTTACATTGGAGAGCCAGGGAACACAGAGACCCAGTACTTC. Protein: CASSYIGEPGNTETQYF.

This clonotype has only a few counts. J is TRBJ2-1 and V is TRBV25-1; TRBD2 agrees at 8 bases. V was clipped by 2 bases and J by 2 bases; unmatched bases: 2. The germline V gene has CDR1 MGHDK and CDR2 SYGVNS. The CDR3 covers 15 residues. For the CDR3, the DNA is TGTGCCAGCAGTGAAGGCGGGAGGACCTACAATGAGCAGTTCTTC. This gives the protein CASSEGGRTYNEQFF.